Listed here are 9 T cell receptor beta chains from one sample, sequenced in a study of T cell changes during pregnancy in multiple sclerosis. Here immunoSEQ multiplex PCR was the method, and the copy in TCRdb shows in-frame clones only, minus some. This sample has 55,000 to 95,000 clones, with approximately 92% found just once. The sequencing here drew on peripheral blood, taken in the second trimester of pregnancy. Every receptor here comes from a female donor in good health, enrolled as a control in a pregnancy study.

The CDR3 sequence is CASSLSLEQFF. As DNA, the CDR3 is TGTGCCAGCAGCCTCTCCCTTGAGCAGTTCTTC. V gene TRBV28 combines with J gene TRBJ2-1; D call uncertain. Germline V gene lookup returns CDR1 MDHEN and CDR2 SYDVKM. Trimming stripped 6 bases from V and 9 bases from J, with 9 bases between. The CDR3 is made up of 11 amino acids. Combining the CDR3 with reference TRBV28 and TRBJ2-1 gives the whole variable domain DVKVTQSSRYLVKRTGEKVFLECVQDMDHENMFWYRQDPGLGLRLIYFSYDVKMKEKGDIPEGYSVSREKKERFSLILESASTNQTSMYLCASSLSLEQFFGPGTRLTVL.

The V call is TRBV6-5, the J call TRBJ2-7; possibly TRBD2 for D (6 bases). This CDR3 contains 15 residues. The germline CDR1 and CDR2 sequences are MNHEY and SVGAGI. With 2 bases removed from V and 0 bases from J, the gap between germline ends came to 11 bases. CDR3 region: CASSYAASVSYEQYF. CDR3 in DNA: TGTGCCAGCAGTTACGCGGCTAGCGTCTCCTACGAGCAGTACTTC.

The V and J genes are TRBV7-2 and TRBJ2-4, with a weak D call TRBD2 (6 bases). This CDR3 has 16 amino acids. V lost 1 base to trimming and J lost 3 bases, with 13 bases between them. Germline V CDR1 and CDR2: SGHTA, FQGNSA. In DNA, the CDR3 is TGTGCCAGCAGCTTAGTGTGGGGGGTAGGCAAAAACATTCAGTACTTC. This translates into CASSLVWGVGKNIQYF. Using reference TRBV7-2 and TRBJ2-4 for the parts outside the CDR3, the full variable domain is GAGVSQSPSNKVTEKGKDVELRCDPISGHTALYWYRQSLGQGLEFLIYFQGNSAPDKSGLPSDRFSAERTGGSVSTLTIQRTQQEDSAVYLCASSLVWGVGKNIQYFGAGTRLSVL.

Note on this clone: Different DNA sequences within this sample yield the same CDR3. This chain uses TRBV7-9 with TRBJ2-7, with a weak D call TRBD1 (6 bases). Germline loops: CDR1 SEHNR, CDR2 FQNEAQ (reference sequence). This CDR3 region has 12 residues. V lost 5 bases and J 4 bases, leaving 9 bases between the germline ends. The chain's CDR3 is CASSETGYEQYF. The CDR3 nucleotides are TGTGCCAGCAGCGAAACAGGGTACGAGCAGTACTTC.

The chain employs TRBV7-8 and TRBJ1-6; TRBD1 matches at 11 bases. The V gene end was trimmed by 4 bases and the J gene end by 9 bases; junction bases not matched to a gene: 8. There are 16 residues in the CDR3. Per germline, CDR1 SGHVS and CDR2 FQNEAQ. Here the CDR3 reads CASSSGDRGIVSPLHF. The CDR3 nucleotides are TGTGCCAGCAGCTCGGGGGACAGGGGGATTGTTTCACCCCTCCACTTT.

The chain links TRBV9 to TRBJ2-3; 7 bases align to TRBD1. Germline CDR1 SGDLS, CDR2 YYNGEE. The CDR3 runs to 15 residues. V lost 4 bases and J lost 3; bases outside the gene matches: 8. The CDR3 nucleotides read TGTGCCAGCAGCCCAAGGGACAGCTTAACAGATACGCAGTATTTT. Amino acid sequence: CASSPRDSLTDTQYF.

The chain employs TRBV19 and TRBJ1-2; D perhaps matches TRBD1 (6 bases). CDR1 and CDR2 from the germline V gene are LNHDA and SQIVND (reference sequence). V gave up 7 bases and J gave up 0 bases, with 18 bases separating them. CDR3 length: 16 residues. DNA of the CDR3: TGTGCCAGTATCCCTCACGGACAGAAAGCTAACTATGGCTACACCTTC. Translated, it gives CASIPHGQKANYGYTF.

The chain joins TRBV4-1 to TRBJ1-5, with D perhaps TRBD1 (5 bases). Between the trimmed V and J ends, which lost 1 base and 7 bases, there was a span of 11 bases. CDR1 and CDR2 (germline): MGHRA, YSYEKL. The CDR3 spans 14 residues. The CDR3 protein is CASSQVGVEQPQHF. CDR3 nucleotide sequence: TGCGCCAGCAGCCAAGTAGGGGTAGAACAGCCCCAGCATTTT.

The V gene is TRBV5-8, the J gene TRBJ2-3, with a weak D call TRBD2 (7 bases). There are 14 residues in the CDR3. Per germline, CDR1 SGHTS and CDR2 YDEGEE. V shed 3 bases and J shed 4 bases, with 12 bases lying between them. CDR3 residues: CASSWRGGADTQYF. CDR3 bases: TGTGCCAGCAGCTGGCGCGGGGGCGCAGATACGCAGTATTTT.